The 14 T cell receptor beta chains listed next were all sequenced from one sample in a study of T-cell reconstitution after alpha-beta-depleted transplantation in children. Construction of the TCRbeta library involved unique molecular identifiers. Via MiXCR, TCRdb re-called the PCR reads, giving one row per CDR3 protein. The data hold about 1,000,000 distinct CDR3 sequences, with 25% to 30% observed a single time. Specimen: PBMCs, mostly from graft donor cells, collected 360 days after TCRalphabeta/CD19-depleted stem cell transplant. These receptors all come from a boy less than two years old who had a stem cell transplant for SCID, so the T cells may come from the graft donor.

This clonotype came up a few times. V gene TRBV7-8 combines with J gene TRBJ2-1; 12 nucleotides align to TRBD2. Germline V lookup: CDR1 SGHVS, CDR2 FQNEAQ. The CDR3 length is 15 residues. Trimming at V came to 5 bases and at J to 8 bases, leaving 7 bases not matched to a gene. The CDR3 nucleotides read TGTGCCAGCAGCGCCAGACTAGCGGGGGACCATGAGCAGTTCTTC. Translated, it gives CASSARLAGDHEQFF.

The chain uses TRBV5-1 and TRBJ2-7, with 8 bases that match TRBD2. This CDR3 has 15 amino acids. Germline V CDR1 and CDR2: SGHRS, YFSETQ. V lost 2 bases and J lost 5; bases outside the gene matches: 9. The CDR3 DNA follows: TGCGCCAGCAGCTTTATGTCGGGGGGGTACGACGAGCAGTACTTC. Its protein product is CASSFMSGGYDEQYF.

The sample holds a few counts of this clonotype. The rearrangement uses TRBV12-3 or TRBV12-4 and TRBJ1-2; D is ambiguous. The CDR3 consists of 13 residues. The V gene lost 3 bases and the J gene lost 3 bases, with 8 bases spanning the gap. The CDR3 sequence: CASSFGVYYGYTF. DNA for the CDR3: TGTGCCAGCAGTTTCGGGGTTTACTATGGCTACACCTTC.

J is TRBJ2-3 and V is TRBV7-9; D unresolved. CDR3 length equals 13 residues. Per germline, CDR1 SEHNR and CDR2 FQNEAQ (reference sequence). Trimming cost V 7 bases and J 0 bases, with 8 bases left between them. CDR3: CASKGYSTDTQYF. The CDR3 DNA is TGTGCCAGCAAAGGGTACAGCACAGATACGCAGTATTTT.

This clonotype has ten or more counts. V gene TRBV5-6 combines with J gene TRBJ2-1; the match to TRBD1 covers 7 bases. This CDR3 is built from 16 residues. Germline V lookup: CDR1 SGHDT, CDR2 YYEEEE. V shed 6 bases, J shed 2 bases, and the junction held 11 bases outside the gene matches. CDR3 DNA sequence: TGTGCCAGCACCACGTTACAGGGGTGGGCCTACAATGAGCAGTTCTTC. Translated: CASTTLQGWAYNEQFF.

This clonotype appeared a few times. The chain is built from TRBV29-1 and TRBJ1-1; the D gene is possibly TRBD1 (5 bases). Trimming stripped 7 bases from V and 6 bases from J, with 24 bases between. Germline values: CDR1 SQVTM, CDR2 ANQGSEA. The CDR3 contains 15 residues. Here the CDR3 DNA reads TGCAGCGCCCACGGCCAGGGACCTATAACTCCTGAAGCTTTCTTT. This sequence encodes CSAHGQGPITPEAFF. The variable domain in full, completed from reference TRBV29-1 and TRBJ1-1, reads SAVISQKPSRDICQRGTSLTIQCQVDSQVTMMFWYRQQPGQSLTLIATANQGSEATYESGFVIDKFPISRPNLTFSTLTVSNMSPEDSSIYLCSAHGQGPITPEAFFGQGTRLTVV.

The rearrangement joins TRBV5-6 to TRBJ2-6, with D perhaps TRBD2 (5 bases). CDR1 SGHDT and CDR2 YYEEEE come from the germline V gene. Trimming left V 5 bases short and J 2 bases short, with 11 bases between. The CDR3 runs to 15 residues. The CDR3 sequence: CASRGSFPGANVLTF. The CDR3 coding sequence is TGTGCCAGCAGGGGGAGCTTTCCTGGGGCCAACGTCCTGACTTTC.

This chain links TRBV5-1 with TRBJ1-5; 8 bases fit TRBD1. Germline lookup yields CDR1 SGHRS and CDR2 YFSETQ. The ends lost 2 bases at V and 7 bases at J; junction bases unmatched: 14. The CDR3 loop spans 17 amino acids. CDR3 sequence reads: CASSFHPTGGAGQPQHF. CDR3 sequence (DNA): TGCGCCAGCAGCTTCCACCCTACAGGGGGAGCAGGGCAGCCCCAGCATTTT.

The V gene is TRBV6-2 or TRBV6-3, the J gene TRBJ1-5; D is perhaps TRBD1 (5 bases). The CDR3 totals 16 residues. Germline V gene data show CDR1 as MNHEY and CDR2 as SVGEGT. The V end lost 0 bases, the J end lost 6 bases, and 15 bases lay between the germline ends. This chain's CDR3 is CASSYSLRGAGQPQHF. The CDR3 DNA reads TGTGCCAGCAGTTACTCTCTAAGGGGCGCGGGTCAGCCCCAGCATTTT.

This clonotype was counted a few times. The V gene is TRBV29-1, the J gene TRBJ2-1; 10 positions match TRBD2. After removal of 6 bases from V and 1 base from J, the junction contained 3 bases not matched to a gene. The CDR3 sequence is 14 residues long. Germline CDR1 and CDR2: SQVTM and ANQGSEA. The CDR3 DNA reads as TGCAGCGTCATACTAGCGGGATCCTACAATGAGCAGTTCTTC. It is translated as CSVILAGSYNEQFF.

The gene calls are TRBV12-3 or TRBV12-4 and TRBJ1-5; perhaps TRBD1 as D (5 bases). CDR3 size: 15 residues. V was cut by 6 bases and J by 5 bases, with 17 bases left in between. DNA for the CDR3: TGTGCCAGCAGAGGCCGCGGGACGGCTTATCAGCCCCAGCATTTT. As protein: CASRGRGTAYQPQHF.

J is TRBJ2-1 and V is TRBV7-9, with TRBD2 matching 9 bases. V shed 3 bases, J shed 15 bases, and the junction held 12 bases outside the gene matches. The CDR3 is 14 residues long. CDR1 is SEHNR and CDR2 is FQNEAQ in the germline V gene (reference sequence). CDR3 sequence reads: CASSLGGGAHLPFF. The CDR3 DNA follows: TGTGCCAGCAGCTTGGGCGGGGGGGCCCACTTGCCGTTCTTC.

This clonotype was detected only a few times. The chain joins TRBV11-2 to TRBJ2-3; possible D gene TRBD1, 5 bases. Germline V gene sequence: CDR1 SGHAT, CDR2 FQNNGV. This CDR3 has 14 amino acids. Trimming removed 1 base from V and 8 bases from J, with 13 bases in between. CDR3 in amino acids: CASSLARQFRTQYF. For the CDR3, the DNA is TGTGCCAGCAGCTTAGCCCGACAGTTCCGTACGCAGTATTTT.

A single count supports this clonotype. The chain is built from TRBV4-1 and TRBJ2-6; the D gene is possibly TRBD1 (5 bases). The V and J ends lost 2 bases and 0 bases respectively, with 8 bases between them. From germline, CDR1 is MGHRA and CDR2 YSYEKL. This CDR3 is built from 16 residues. The CDR3: CASSQRGDSGANVLTF. CDR3 nucleotides: TGCGCCAGCAGCCAAAGGGGTGACTCTGGGGCCAACGTCCTGACTTTC.